A selection of T cell receptor beta chains follows, all from one sample in a study of cytomegalovirus exposure and HLA in healthy donors. Data came from immunoSEQ multiplex PCR; TCRdb stores just in-frame clones and leaves some out. The sample carries 120,000 to 150,000 clones, approximately 79% recorded once. What was sequenced was PBMCs. Every receptor here comes from a woman aged 40-49 years in good health and CMV-seropositive. Both conserved end residues are part of each CDR3. A D gene is named only where the DNA matches it firmly. Clone size appears in some rows only: once, few, many, or a class for an expanded clone.

D: TRBD1; J: TRBJ1-2; V: TRBV7-9; size: NA; DNA: TGTGCCAGCCGGCCGGGACAGCCTAACTATGGCTACACCTTC; CDR3: CASRPGQPNYGYTF
D: TRBD1; J: TRBJ1-6; V: TRBV28; size: NA; DNA: TGTGCCAGCAGTCCTCGACAGGGGTCTAATTCACCCCTCCACTTT; CDR3: CASSPRQGSNSPLHF
D: TRBD1; J: TRBJ1-1; V: TRBV6-1; size: few; DNA: TGTGCCAGCATCTGGGACAGGGTGAACACTGAAGCTTTCTTT; CDR3: CASIWDRVNTEAFF
D: NA; J: TRBJ1-1; V: TRBV6-1; size: few; DNA: TGTGCCAGCAGTGATGAGGCGTTTAACACTGAAGCTTTCTTT; CDR3: CASSDEAFNTEAFF
D: NA; J: TRBJ1-6; V: TRBV7-3; size: few; DNA: TGTGCCAGCAGCTCGGGGAATTCACCCCTCCACTTT; CDR3: CASSSGNSPLHF
D: TRBD2; J: TRBJ2-1; V: TRBV4-2; size: NA; DNA: TGTGCCAGCAGCCAAGATAAGGCGGGGGGTCAGTTCTTC; CDR3: CASSQDKAGGQFF
D: NA; J: TRBJ1-5; V: TRBV30; size: NA; DNA: TGTGCCTGGAGTGGCCTCGGACAGTACAATCAGCCCCAGCATTTT; CDR3: CAWSGLGQYNQPQHF
D: TRBD2; J: TRBJ2-5; V: TRBV10-2; size: NA; DNA: TGCGCCAGCAGCAAGGGGGTAGCGGGGCGCCAAGAGACCCAGTACTTC; CDR3: CASSKGVAGRQETQYF
D: NA; J: TRBJ2-1; V: TRBV14; size: NA; DNA: TGTGCCAGCAGCCCGCTCGAACAGGGTAAGCAGTTCTTC; CDR3: CASSPLEQGKQFF
D: NA; J: TRBJ2-3; V: TRBV7-9; size: NA; DNA: TGTGCCAGCAGCTTAATGGCGGGAAACACAGATACGCAGTATTTT; CDR3: CASSLMAGNTDTQYF
D: TRBD1; J: TRBJ1-1; V: TRBV5-4; size: NA; DNA: TGTGCCAGCAGCTTGGAAACTCCGGGACAGGGGGACACTGAAGCTTTCTTT; CDR3: CASSLETPGQGDTEAFF
D: NA; J: TRBJ2-1; V: TRBV9; size: NA; DNA: TGTGCCAGCAGCGTAGGGTCAGCGCTTGAGCAGTTCTTC; CDR3: CASSVGSALEQFF
D: NA; J: TRBJ2-2; V: TRBV2; size: NA; DNA: TGTGCCAGCAAGGGACACTTTACCGGGGAGCTGTTTTTT; CDR3: CASKGHFTGELFF
D: NA; J: TRBJ2-6; V: TRBV9; size: once; DNA: TGTGCCAGCAGCCCCACTGGGGCCAACGTCCTGACTTTC; CDR3: CASSPTGANVLTF
D: TRBD1; J: TRBJ1-1; V: TRBV4-2; size: NA; DNA: TGTGCCAGCAGCGGAAGGACAGGGATGAACACTGAAGCTTTCTTT; CDR3: CASSGRTGMNTEAFF
D: NA; J: TRBJ2-3; V: TRBV10-1; size: NA; DNA: TGCGCCAGCAGCGGTAACACGAACGCAGGCTCTCCAGATACGCAGTATTTT; CDR3: CASSGNTNAGSPDTQYF
D: NA; J: TRBJ1-2; V: TRBV18; size: few; DNA: TGTGCCAGCTCACCACCGGGCAGGGAGGATGGCTACACCTTC; CDR3: CASSPPGREDGYTF
D: TRBD1; J: TRBJ2-1; V: TRBV4-1; size: few; DNA: TGCGCCAGCAGCCGGGACAGGGTCCTTCATGAGCAGTTCTTC; CDR3: CASSRDRVLHEQFF
D: TRBD1; J: TRBJ2-1; V: TRBV7-9; size: NA; DNA: TGTGCCAGCGGGGGACAGGATAATGAGCAGTTCTTC; CDR3: CASGGQDNEQFF
D: TRBD2; J: TRBJ2-2; V: TRBV7-3; size: NA; DNA: TGTGCCAGCAGCTCCGGGGGGGTTCGGGGTGCCGGGGAGCTGTTTTTT; CDR3: CASSSGGVRGAGELFF
D: TRBD1; J: TRBJ2-7; V: TRBV10-2; size: NA; DNA: TGCGCCAGCGGACAGGGTCACTACGAGCAGTACTTT; CDR3: CASGQGHYEQYF
D: TRBD1; J: TRBJ2-5; V: TRBV14; size: NA; DNA: TGTGCCAGCAGCTCCATGGGACAGAACCAAGAGACCCAGTACTTC; CDR3: CASSSMGQNQETQYF
D: NA; J: TRBJ2-2; V: TRBV10-3; size: NA; DNA: TGTGCCATCAGTGACCAGGGCCCCGACACCGGGGAGCTGTTTTTT; CDR3: CAISDQGPDTGELFF
D: TRBD1; J: TRBJ1-2; V: TRBV6-1; size: NA; DNA: TGTGCCAGCAGGGACGGGACAGGGTACGGCTACACCTTC; CDR3: CASRDGTGYGYTF
D: TRBD1; J: TRBJ1-5; V: TRBV6-5; size: NA; DNA: TGTGCCAGCAGTTACCGACAGGGGGCGTTGCAGCCCCAGCATTTT; CDR3: CASSYRQGALQPQHF
D: NA; J: TRBJ2-2; V: TRBV28; size: NA; DNA: TGTGCCAGCATGGACGGGGGACGCACCGGGGAGCTGTTTTTT; CDR3: CASMDGGRTGELFF
D: TRBD2; J: TRBJ2-3; V: TRBV28; size: NA; DNA: TGTGCCAGCAGTTTATGGAGCGGGGGAGGCACAGATACGCAGTATTTT; CDR3: CASSLWSGGGTDTQYF